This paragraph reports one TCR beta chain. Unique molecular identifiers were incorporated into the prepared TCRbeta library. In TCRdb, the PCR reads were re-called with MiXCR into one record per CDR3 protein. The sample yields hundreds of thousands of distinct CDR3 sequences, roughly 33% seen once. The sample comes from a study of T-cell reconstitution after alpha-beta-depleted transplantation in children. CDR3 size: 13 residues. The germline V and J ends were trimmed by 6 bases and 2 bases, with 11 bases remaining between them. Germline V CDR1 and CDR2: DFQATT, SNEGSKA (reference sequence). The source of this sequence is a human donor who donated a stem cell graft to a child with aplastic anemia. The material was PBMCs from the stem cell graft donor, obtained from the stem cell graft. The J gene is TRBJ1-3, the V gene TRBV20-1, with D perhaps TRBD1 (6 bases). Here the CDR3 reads CSATQGAGNTIYF. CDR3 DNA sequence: TGCAGTGCCACACAGGGAGCTGGAAACACCATATATTTT.